This TCR beta chain derives from a study of low-dose radiotherapy and immunotherapy resistance in tumors. Gene-specific TRAV and TRBV primers were used for first-strand cDNA, covering alpha and beta chains. It was with a constant-region primer and a V-primer adapter that TCRs were amplified over approximately 18 PCR cycles. TCRdb analysed the reads with MiXCR anew, one entry per CDR3 protein. Altogether about 44,000 distinct CDR3 sequences are present, less than 30% being singletons, with the ten largest covering around a tenth. This clonotype was seen at least ten times. The CDR3 loop spans 16 amino acids. From germline, CDR1 is MDHEN and CDR2 SYDVKM. Trimming removed 6 bases from V and 3 bases from J; junction bases left unmatched: 11. Time point here: after trial treatment. Noted treatment: LDRT plus nivolumab, ipilimumab, low-dose cyclophosphamide and aspirin (RACIN trial).

The starting material was PBMCs, obtained after low-dose radiotherapy plus immunotherapy. This chain joins TRBV28 and TRBJ2-3, with 8 nucleotides matching TRBD1. The clonotype comes from a male donor with prostate cancer. Here the CDR3 reads CASSIGNRGRTDTQYF. Here the CDR3 DNA reads TGTGCCAGCAGCATAGGGAACAGGGGGAGGACAGATACGCAGTATTTT. The whole variable domain, remainder taken from reference TRBV28 and TRBJ2-3, is DVKVTQSSRYLVKRTGEKVFLECVQDMDHENMFWYRQDPGLGLRLIYFSYDVKMKEKGDIPEGYSVSREKKERFSLILESASTNQTSMYLCASSIGNRGRTDTQYFGPGTRLTVL.